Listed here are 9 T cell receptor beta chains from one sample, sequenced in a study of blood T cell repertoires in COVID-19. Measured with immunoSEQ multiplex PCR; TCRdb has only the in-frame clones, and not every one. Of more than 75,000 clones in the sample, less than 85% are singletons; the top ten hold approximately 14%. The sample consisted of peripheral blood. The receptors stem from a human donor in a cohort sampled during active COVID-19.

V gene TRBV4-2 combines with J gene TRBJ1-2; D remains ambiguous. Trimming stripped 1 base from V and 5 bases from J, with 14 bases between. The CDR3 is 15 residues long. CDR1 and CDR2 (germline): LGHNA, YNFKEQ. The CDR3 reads CASSQGAPEEYGYTF. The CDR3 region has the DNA TGTGCCAGCAGCCAAGGAGCGCCCGAAGAATATGGCTACACCTTC.

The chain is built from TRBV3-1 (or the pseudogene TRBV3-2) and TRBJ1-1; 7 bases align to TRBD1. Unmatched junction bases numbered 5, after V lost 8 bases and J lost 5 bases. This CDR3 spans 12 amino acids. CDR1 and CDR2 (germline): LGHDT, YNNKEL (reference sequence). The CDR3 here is CASEGAGTEAFF. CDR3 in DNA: TGTGCCAGCGAGGGGGCTGGGACTGAAGCTTTCTTT.

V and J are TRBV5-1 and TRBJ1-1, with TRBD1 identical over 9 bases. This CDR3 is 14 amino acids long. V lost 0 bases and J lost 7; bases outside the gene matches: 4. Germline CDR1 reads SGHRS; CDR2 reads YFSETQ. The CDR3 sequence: CASSLGDRAFEAFF. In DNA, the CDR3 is TGCGCCAGCAGCTTGGGGGACAGGGCTTTTGAAGCTTTCTTT.

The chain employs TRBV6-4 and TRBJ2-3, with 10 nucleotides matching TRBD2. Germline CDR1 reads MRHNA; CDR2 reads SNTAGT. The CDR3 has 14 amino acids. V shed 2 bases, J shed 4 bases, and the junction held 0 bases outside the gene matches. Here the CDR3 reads CASSDSGGADTQYF. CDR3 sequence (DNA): TGTGCCAGCAGTGACAGCGGGGGGGCAGATACGCAGTATTTT.

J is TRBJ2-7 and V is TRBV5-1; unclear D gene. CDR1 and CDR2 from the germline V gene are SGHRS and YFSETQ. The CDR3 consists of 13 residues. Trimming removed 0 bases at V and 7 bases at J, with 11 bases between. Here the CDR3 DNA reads TGCGCCAGCAGCTTGGGGCAGGAAGTAGAGCAGTACTTC. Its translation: CASSLGQEVEQYF.

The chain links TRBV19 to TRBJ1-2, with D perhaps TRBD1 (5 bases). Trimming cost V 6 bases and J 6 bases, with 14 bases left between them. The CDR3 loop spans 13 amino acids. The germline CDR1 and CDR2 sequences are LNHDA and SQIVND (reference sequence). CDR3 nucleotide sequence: TGTGCCAGTAGCCGGGCAGGGAAGGATGGCTACACCTTC. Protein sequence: CASSRAGKDGYTF.

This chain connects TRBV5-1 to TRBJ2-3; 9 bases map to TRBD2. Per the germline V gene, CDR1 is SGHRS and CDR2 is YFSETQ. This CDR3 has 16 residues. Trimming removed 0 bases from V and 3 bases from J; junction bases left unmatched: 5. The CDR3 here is CASSLGSGGGTDTQYF. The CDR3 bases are TGCGCCAGCAGCTTGGGTAGCGGGGGAGGTACAGATACGCAGTATTTT.

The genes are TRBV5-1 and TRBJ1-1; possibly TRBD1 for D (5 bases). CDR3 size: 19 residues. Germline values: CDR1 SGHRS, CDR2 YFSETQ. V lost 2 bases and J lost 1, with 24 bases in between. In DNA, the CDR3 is TGCGCCAGCAGCTTTACGCCGACTGGGACGCGGGGAAAGAACACTGAAGCTTTCTTT. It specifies CASSFTPTGTRGKNTEAFF.

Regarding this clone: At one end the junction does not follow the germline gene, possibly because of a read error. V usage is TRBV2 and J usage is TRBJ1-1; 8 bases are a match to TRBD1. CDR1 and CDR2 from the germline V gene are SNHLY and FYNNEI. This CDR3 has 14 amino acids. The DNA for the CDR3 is TGCGCCACCCAGGGGGCTCTCTTGGACACTGAAGCTTTCTTT. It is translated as CATQGALLDTEAFF.